The T cell receptor beta chain under discussion was sequenced for a study of T-cell reconstitution after alpha-beta-depleted transplantation in children. Overall study results and limits: Reportedly, alpha-beta T cells present about two months post-transplant originated from several hundred expanded clones of graft origin.

The germline gives CDR1 SGHRS, CDR2 YFSETQ. V shed 3 bases and J 2 bases; nucleotides not matched to a gene: 6. The CDR3 sequence is 15 residues long. TCRbeta library construction was performed incorporating unique molecular identifiers. TCRdb reprocessed the PCR reads via MiXCR and lists one record per CDR3 protein. This sample yields approximately 430,000 distinct CDR3 sequences, of which about 16% are seen a single time; under 30% belongs to the top ten. Concerning this clonotype itself: What it binds is unknown.

Sequenced here: PBMCs, mostly from graft donor cells, sampled 360 days after TCRalphabeta/CD19-depleted stem cell transplant. This receptor was taken from a boy under two years old who had a stem cell transplant for Wiskott-Aldrich syndrome, so the T cells may come from the graft donor. The V call is TRBV5-1, the J call TRBJ2-5, with 8 positions matching TRBD2. CDR3 sequence: CASSSNRLAQETQYF. CDR3 DNA sequence: TGCGCCAGCAGCTCTAACCGACTAGCGCAAGAGACCCAGTACTTC. Combining the CDR3 with reference TRBV5-1 and TRBJ2-5 gives the whole variable domain KAGVTQTPRYLIKTRGQQVTLSCSPISGHRSVSWYQQTPGQGLQFLFEYFSETQRNKGNFPGRFSGRQFSNSRSEMNVSTLELGDSALYLCASSSNRLAQETQYFGPGTRLLVL.